The clone carrying this T cell receptor (beta chain) is a singleton in its sample. The authors' processing: How many nucleated cells were present was estimated from reference gene primer amplification. The protocol was immunoSEQ multiplex PCR, while the TCRdb copy is restricted to in-frame clones and leaves out a portion. Clonal size and the V and J genes are those of that table, whereas D and trimming came from the DNA. This sample has roughly 60,000 clones; 75% to 85% occur once, and the top ten carry more than 12%. This specimen belongs to a study of blood T cell repertoires in COVID-19. Study-wide context: The origin of the acute and convalescent COVID-19 samples was the United States, Italy and Spain. T cells, B-cell-depleted T cells, or PBMCs supplied cDNA or gDNA.

The germline CDR1 and CDR2 sequences are GTSNPN and SVGIG (reference sequence). Trimming removed 2 bases from V and 4 bases from J; junction bases left unmatched: 11. The CDR3 loop spans 16 amino acids. Input material: peripheral blood. The rearrangement links TRBV30 to TRBJ2-5; 9 bases line up with TRBD1. This TCR derives from a man at least 80 years old with acute or convalescent COVID-19. In DNA form, the CDR3 reads TGTGCCTGGAGTATCCTCGGGACAGGGCGGGGAGAGACCCAGTACTTC. The encoded protein is CAWSILGTGRGETQYF.